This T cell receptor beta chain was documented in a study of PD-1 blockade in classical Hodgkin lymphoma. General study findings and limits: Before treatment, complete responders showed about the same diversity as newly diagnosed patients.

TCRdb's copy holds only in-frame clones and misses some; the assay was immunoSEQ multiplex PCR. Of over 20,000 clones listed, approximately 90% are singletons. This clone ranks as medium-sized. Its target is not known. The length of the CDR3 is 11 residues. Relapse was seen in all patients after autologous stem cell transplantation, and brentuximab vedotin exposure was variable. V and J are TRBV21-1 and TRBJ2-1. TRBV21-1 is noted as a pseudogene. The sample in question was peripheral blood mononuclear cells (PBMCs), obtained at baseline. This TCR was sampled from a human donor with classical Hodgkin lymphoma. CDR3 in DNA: TGTGCCAGCAGCAAGGGATATGAGCAGTTCTTC. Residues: CASSKGYEQFF.